The entry below gives a single T cell receptor beta chain sequence along with its context. V lost 3 bases and J lost 5; bases outside the gene matches: 14. The CDR3 totals 18 residues. Germline CDR1 SGDLS, CDR2 YYNGEE. The record originates from a study of blood T cell repertoires in COVID-19. Whole-study context: Acute and convalescent COVID-19 specimens originated in the United States, Italy and Spain. T cells, B-cell-depleted T cells, or PBMCs supplied cDNA or gDNA.

Seattle's enrolled individuals joined amid active infection and were then monitored longitudinally. Original processing methods: Scientists estimated how many nucleated cells there were by amplifying reference gene primers. This table comes from immunoSEQ multiplex PCR, and its TCRdb copy is limited to in-frame clones, with some not included. Clone size and the V and J calls come from that table; the DNA yielded D and trimming. The sample lists hundreds of thousands of clones; approximately 85% were seen once. The V and J genes are TRBV9 and TRBJ2-2; 9 bases are a match to TRBD2. The sequence was obtained from a man aged 45-65 years with COVID-19, enrolled during active disease. Sample: peripheral blood. In nucleotides, the CDR3 is TGTGCCAGCAGCGGAGGGATGCGGCGGGGGGGCTCGACCGGGGAGCTGTTTTTT. This translates into CASSGGMRRGGSTGELFF.